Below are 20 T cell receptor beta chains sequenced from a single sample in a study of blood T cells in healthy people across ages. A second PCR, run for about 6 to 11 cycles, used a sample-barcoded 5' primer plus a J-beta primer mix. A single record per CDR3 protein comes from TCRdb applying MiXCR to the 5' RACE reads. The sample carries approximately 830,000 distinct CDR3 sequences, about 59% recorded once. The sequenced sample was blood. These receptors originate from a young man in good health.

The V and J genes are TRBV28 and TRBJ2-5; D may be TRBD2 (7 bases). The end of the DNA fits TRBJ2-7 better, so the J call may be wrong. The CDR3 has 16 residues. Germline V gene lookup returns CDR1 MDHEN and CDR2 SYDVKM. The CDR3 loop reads CASSQKGRGQRDEQYF. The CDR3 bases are TGTGCCAGCAGCCAAAAGGGGCGGGGGCAGCGGGACGAGCAGTACTTC.

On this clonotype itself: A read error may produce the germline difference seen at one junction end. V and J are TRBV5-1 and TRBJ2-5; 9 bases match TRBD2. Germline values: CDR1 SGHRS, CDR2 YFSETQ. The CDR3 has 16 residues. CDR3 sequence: CASSEQPREGQEAQYF. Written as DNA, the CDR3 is TGCGCCAGCAGCGAACAACCGCGGGAGGGGCAAGAGGCCCAGTACTTC.

The CDR3 nucleotides are TGTGCCAGCAGTGAAGACAGGGTAGTAGATCAGCCCCAGCATTTT. Residues: CASSEDRVVDQPQHF. This chain uses TRBV6-1 with TRBJ1-5, with D possibly matching TRBD1 (6 bases). Deletions cut 1 base from V and 5 bases from J, with 12 bases between. The CDR3 totals 15 residues. Germline CDR1 and CDR2: MNHNS and SASEGT.

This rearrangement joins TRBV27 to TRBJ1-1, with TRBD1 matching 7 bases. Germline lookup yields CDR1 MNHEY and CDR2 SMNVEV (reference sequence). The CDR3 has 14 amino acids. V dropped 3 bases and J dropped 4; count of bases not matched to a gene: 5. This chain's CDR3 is CASSLWRGPTEAFF. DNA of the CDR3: TGTGCCAGCAGTTTGTGGAGGGGGCCCACTGAAGCTTTCTTT.

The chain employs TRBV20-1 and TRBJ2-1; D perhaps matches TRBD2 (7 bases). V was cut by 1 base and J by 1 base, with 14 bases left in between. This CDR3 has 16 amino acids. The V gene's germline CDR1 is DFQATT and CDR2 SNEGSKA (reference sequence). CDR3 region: CSARGRGAASYNEQFF. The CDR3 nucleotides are TGCAGTGCTAGAGGCCGGGGGGCAGCATCCTACAATGAGCAGTTCTTC.

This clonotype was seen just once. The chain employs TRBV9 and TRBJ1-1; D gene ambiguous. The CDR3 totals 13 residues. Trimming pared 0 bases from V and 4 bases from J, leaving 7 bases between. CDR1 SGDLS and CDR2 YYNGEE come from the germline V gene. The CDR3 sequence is CASSVGRVTEAFF. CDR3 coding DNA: TGTGCCAGCAGCGTAGGGCGGGTCACTGAAGCTTTCTTT.

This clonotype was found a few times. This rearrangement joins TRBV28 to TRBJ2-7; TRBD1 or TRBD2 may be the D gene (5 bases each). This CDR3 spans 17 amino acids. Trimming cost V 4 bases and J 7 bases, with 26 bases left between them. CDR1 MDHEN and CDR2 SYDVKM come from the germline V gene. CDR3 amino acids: CASSSEASGPRPQEQYF. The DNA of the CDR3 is TGTGCCAGCAGTTCTGAAGCTTCGGGACCCCGCCCTCAGGAGCAGTACTTC.

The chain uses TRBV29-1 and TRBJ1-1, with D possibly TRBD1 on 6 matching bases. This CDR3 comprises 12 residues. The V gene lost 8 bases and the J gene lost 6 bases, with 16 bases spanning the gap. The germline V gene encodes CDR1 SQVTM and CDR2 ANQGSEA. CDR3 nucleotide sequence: TGCAGCCCCAGCCTGCCAGGGGCTGAAGCTTTCTTT. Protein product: CSPSLPGAEAFF. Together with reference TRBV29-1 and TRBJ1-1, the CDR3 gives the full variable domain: SAVISQKPSRDICQRGTSLTIQCQVDSQVTMMFWYRQQPGQSLTLIATANQGSEATYESGFVIDKFPISRPNLTFSTLTVSNMSPEDSSIYLCSPSLPGAEAFFGQGTRLTVV.

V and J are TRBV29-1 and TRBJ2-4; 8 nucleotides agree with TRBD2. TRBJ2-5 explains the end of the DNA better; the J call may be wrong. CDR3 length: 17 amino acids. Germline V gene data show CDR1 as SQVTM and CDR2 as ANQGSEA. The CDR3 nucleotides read TGCAGCGTTGAGGCGACTAAGGTAGCGGGGCGACAAGAGACCCAGTACTTC. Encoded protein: CSVEATKVAGRQETQYF.

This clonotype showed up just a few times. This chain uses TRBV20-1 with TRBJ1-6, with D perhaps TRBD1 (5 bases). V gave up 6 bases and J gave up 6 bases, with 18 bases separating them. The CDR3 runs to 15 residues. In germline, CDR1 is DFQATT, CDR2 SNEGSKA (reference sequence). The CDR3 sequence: CSANPRQTSNSPLHF. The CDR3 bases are TGCAGTGCAAACCCCCGACAGACCTCTAATTCACCCCTCCACTTT.

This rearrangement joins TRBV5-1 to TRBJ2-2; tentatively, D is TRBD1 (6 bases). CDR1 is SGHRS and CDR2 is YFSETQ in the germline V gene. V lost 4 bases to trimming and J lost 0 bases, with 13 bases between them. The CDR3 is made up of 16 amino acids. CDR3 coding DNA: TGCGCCAGCAGCGCTGCCGGGACAACGAACACCGGGGAGCTGTTTTTT. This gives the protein CASSAAGTTNTGELFF.

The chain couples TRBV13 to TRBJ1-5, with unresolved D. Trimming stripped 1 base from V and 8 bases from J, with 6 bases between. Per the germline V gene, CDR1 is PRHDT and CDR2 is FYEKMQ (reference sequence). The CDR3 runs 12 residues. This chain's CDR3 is CASSLENEPQHF. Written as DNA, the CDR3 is TGTGCCAGCAGCTTAGAGAATGAGCCCCAGCATTTT.

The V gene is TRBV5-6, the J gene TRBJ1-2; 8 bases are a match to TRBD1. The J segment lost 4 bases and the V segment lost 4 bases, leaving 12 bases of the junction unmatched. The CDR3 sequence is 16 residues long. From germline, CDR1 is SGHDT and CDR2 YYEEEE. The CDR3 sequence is CASSPGQGRRFYGYTF. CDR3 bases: TGTGCCAGCAGCCCCGGACAGGGACGAAGATTCTATGGCTACACCTTC.

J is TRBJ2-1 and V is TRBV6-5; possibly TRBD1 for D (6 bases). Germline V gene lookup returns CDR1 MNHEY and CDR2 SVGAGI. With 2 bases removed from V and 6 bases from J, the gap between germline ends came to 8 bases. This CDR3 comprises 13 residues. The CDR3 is CASSYVGGNEQFF. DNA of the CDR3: TGTGCCAGCAGTTACGTAGGGGGCAATGAGCAGTTCTTC.

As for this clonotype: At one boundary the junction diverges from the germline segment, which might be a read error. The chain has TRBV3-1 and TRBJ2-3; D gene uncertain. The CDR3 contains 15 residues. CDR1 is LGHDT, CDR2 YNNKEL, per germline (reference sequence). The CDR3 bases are TGTGCCGGCAGCCAAGTTGGGCTAAGCACAGATACGCAGTATTTT. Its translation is CAGSQVGLSTDTQYF.

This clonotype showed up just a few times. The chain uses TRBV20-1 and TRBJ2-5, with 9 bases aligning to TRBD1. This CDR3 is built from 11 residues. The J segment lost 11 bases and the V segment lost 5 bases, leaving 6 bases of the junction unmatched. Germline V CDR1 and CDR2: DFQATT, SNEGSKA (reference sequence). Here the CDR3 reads CSALRQGGQYF. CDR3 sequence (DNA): TGCAGTGCTTTACGACAGGGGGGACAGTACTTC.

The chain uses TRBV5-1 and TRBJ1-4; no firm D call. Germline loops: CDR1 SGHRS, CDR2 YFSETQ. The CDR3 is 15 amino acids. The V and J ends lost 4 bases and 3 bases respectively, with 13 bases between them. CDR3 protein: CASSAGPTSNEKLFF. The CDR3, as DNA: TGCGCCAGCAGCGCAGGTCCCACATCTAATGAAAAACTGTTTTTT.

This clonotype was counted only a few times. The CDR3 DNA reads as TGCGCCAGCAGCTGGAGGGACAGGGAGGGCAATGAGCAGTTCTTC. The encoded protein is CASSWRDREGNEQFF. The rearrangement joins TRBV5-1 to TRBJ2-1, with 9 bases fitting TRBD1. Germline trimming cut 3 bases from V and 6 bases from J; bases unmatched to any gene: 7. Germline V gene lookup returns CDR1 SGHRS and CDR2 YFSETQ. This CDR3 is built from 15 residues.

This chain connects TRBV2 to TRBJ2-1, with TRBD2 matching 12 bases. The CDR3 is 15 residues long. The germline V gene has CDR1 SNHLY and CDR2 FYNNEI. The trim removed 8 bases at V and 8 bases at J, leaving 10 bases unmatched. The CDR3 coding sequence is TGTGCCAGCCCGACTAGCGGGGGTCTTATCGATGAGCAGTTCTTC. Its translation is CASPTSGGLIDEQFF.

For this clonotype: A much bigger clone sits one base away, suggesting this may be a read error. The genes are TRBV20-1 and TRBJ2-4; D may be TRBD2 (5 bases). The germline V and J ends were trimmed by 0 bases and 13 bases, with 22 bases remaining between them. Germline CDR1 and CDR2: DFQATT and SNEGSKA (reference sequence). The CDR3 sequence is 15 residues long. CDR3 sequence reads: CSARDAAHRGNEQYF. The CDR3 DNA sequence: TGCAGTGCTAGAGACGCAGCACATAGAGGGAATGAGCAGTACTTC.